Listed below are T cell receptor beta chains from one sample, sequenced in a study of control samples from healthy donors and cancer patients. Some clones are missing from TCRdb's copy, which holds only in-frame ones; the method was immunoSEQ multiplex PCR. The data contain about 180,000 clones, approximately 92% of them singletons. The sequenced material came from blood. These receptor sequences come from a man aged 30 to 45 in good health. The CDR3 runs from the conserved cysteine through the conserved F or W. Fields, in order: CDR3 protein, J gene, CDR3 length, V gene.

CASSVPGSLNEQYF	TRBJ2-7	14	TRBV25-1
CASSVGEDTQYF	TRBJ2-3	12	TRBV9
CASSLGRVDSPLHF	TRBJ1-6	14	TRBV6-2/TRBV6-3
CASSPPSYEQYF	TRBJ2-7	12	TRBV3-1/TRBV3-2
CASRSSGGAGELFF	TRBJ2-2	14	TRBV10-2
CASSLAGASTGELFF	TRBJ2-2	15	TRBV4-1
CAWSREGIRDRGHNEQFF	TRBJ2-1	18	TRBV30
CASSQGTSGKTYEQYF	TRBJ2-7	16	TRBV4-1
CASSNLGQYSNQPQHF	TRBJ1-5	16	TRBV21-1
CASSVRRVGDTQYF	TRBJ2-3	14	TRBV2
CASSVDGDRANSPLHF	TRBJ1-6	16	TRBV9
CASSDQGGGFSTDTQYF	TRBJ2-3	17	TRBV2
CAISLDGSSYEQYF	TRBJ2-7	14	TRBV10-3
CASSLAIGLSYEQYF	TRBJ2-7	15	TRBV5-1
CASSPQGRVEETQYF	TRBJ2-5	15	TRBV4-3
CSVEEGTASLGTQYF	TRBJ2-3	15	TRBV29-1
CASSFTGSPLHF	TRBJ1-6	12	TRBV12-3/TRBV12-4
CASSGGRWYQPQHF	TRBJ1-5	14	TRBV21-1
CASSLLLDTEAFF	TRBJ1-1	13	TRBV18
CASSFGGGQEAPRDYEQYF	TRBJ2-7	19	TRBV28
CASSLGASGKDNEQFF	TRBJ2-1	16	TRBV11-2
CASSQAGSGGLLEQYF	TRBJ2-7	16	TRBV3-1/TRBV3-2
CATRRGGGNTIYF	TRBJ1-3	13	TRBV19
CASSIASANYGYTF	TRBJ1-2	14	TRBV5-1
CASSYSSLTSASTDTQYF	TRBJ2-3	18	TRBV6-2/TRBV6-3
CASSPGGTELEAFF	TRBJ1-1	14	TRBV5-1
CASSLDSFSGNTIYF	TRBJ1-3	15	TRBV9
CASSLGEMNTEAFF	TRBJ1-1	14	TRBV7-6
CASSLTPAYGYTF	TRBJ1-2	13	TRBV7-3
CASSPGLAGTDTQYF	TRBJ2-3	15	TRBV5-1
CASSQEGQGLGGYTF	TRBJ1-2	15	TRBV3-1/TRBV3-2
CASRVNRFNEKLFF	TRBJ1-4	14	TRBV11-2